This T cell receptor (beta chain) appears in the sequencing data of a study of T cell responses to AZD1222 COVID-19 vaccine. Method: immunoSEQ multiplex PCR; TCRdb's copy keeps in-frame clones and lacks some. Of some 110,000 clones in the sample, roughly nine tenths were seen once. Points on this clone: Its target is unknown.

V lost 1 base, J lost 5 bases, and 4 bases stayed unmatched. The CDR3 extends over 14 amino acids. From germline, CDR1 is SGHRS and CDR2 YFSETQ. Study observations and caveats: Nearly half of spike-specific TCRs reportedly target variant regions that are unmutated in the B.1.351 and B.1.1.7 variants. Mapped onto spike, vaccine-associated CD4 TCRs spanned it and were dominant at 160-218 and 743-854. The study sampled repertoires only after the peak T cell response. Clonal diversity may have been underestimated in mostly white British donors.

Source: peripheral blood, taken 28 days after the second dose of the MenACWY control vaccine. The receptor was derived from an adult who received the MenACWY meningococcal vaccine as a control. V usage is TRBV5-1 and J usage is TRBJ2-7; 9 nucleotides match TRBD1. CDR3 loop: CASSLSGQGNEQYF. The CDR3 DNA reads as TGCGCCAGCAGCTTGTCCGGACAGGGGAACGAGCAGTACTTC. The full variable domain, completed using reference TRBV5-1 and TRBJ2-7, is KAGVTQTPRYLIKTRGQQVTLSCSPISGHRSVSWYQQTPGQGLQFLFEYFSETQRNKGNFPGRFSGRQFSNSRSEMNVSTLELGDSALYLCASSLSGQGNEQYFGPGTRLTVT.